The 30 T cell receptor beta chains presented below share a single source sample, sequenced in a study of OX40 agonist ivuxolimab in advanced cancers. Sequencing used immunoSEQ multiplex PCR; TCRdb keeps in-frame clones, though not all of them. The data contain more than 65,000 clones, 84% of them singletons. The starting material was CD4+ or CD8+ T cells sorted from blood, obtained in a trial of the OX40 agonist ivuxolimab. Every receptor here comes from an adult with an advanced solid tumor such as melanoma, head and neck, liver or kidney cancer.

The chain recombines TRBV7-2 with TRBJ1-1; D not resolved. The CDR3 is made up of 14 amino acids. The germline V and J ends were trimmed by 0 bases and 5 bases, with 10 bases remaining between them. Germline lookup yields CDR1 SGHTA and CDR2 FQGNSA. Here the CDR3 reads CASSLARTGTEAFF. DNA of the CDR3: TGTGCCAGCAGCTTAGCCCGGACGGGGACTGAAGCTTTCTTT.

This clone was observed once. The chain links TRBV14 to TRBJ1-2; no definite D call. Trimming stripped 1 base from V and 0 bases from J, with 6 bases between. The CDR3 spans 14 residues. Per germline, CDR1 SGHDN and CDR2 FVKESK. This chain's CDR3 is CASSQVSTNYGYTF. The CDR3 coding sequence is TGTGCCAGCAGCCAAGTTTCAACTAACTATGGCTACACCTTC. Combining the CDR3 with reference TRBV14 and TRBJ1-2 gives the whole variable domain EAGVTQFPSHSVIEKGQTVTLRCDPISGHDNLYWYRRVMGKEIKFLLHFVKESKQDESGMPNNRFLAERTGGTYSTLKVQPAELEDSGVYFCASSQVSTNYGYTFGSGTRLTVV.

V gene TRBV6-4 combines with J gene TRBJ2-7; D gene ambiguous. The CDR3 has 15 amino acids. Trimming removed 8 bases from V and 4 bases from J, with 21 bases in between. Germline-derived CDR1 and CDR2 are MRHNA and SNTAGT. The CDR3 is CASQPKNYGGYEQYF. The CDR3 coding sequence is TGTGCCAGCCAGCCGAAGAATTATGGCGGTTACGAGCAGTACTTC.

This clone was seen only a few times. The chain joins TRBV2 to TRBJ2-2, with TRBD1 matching 7 bases. CDR1 is SNHLY and CDR2 is FYNNEI in the germline V gene. J gave up 3 bases and V 8 bases, and 9 bases lay outside the gene matches. The CDR3 runs 15 residues. The CDR3 DNA is TGTGCCAGCCGGGGACAGCCCGGGGACACCGGGGAGCTGTTTTTT. The encoded protein is CASRGQPGDTGELFF.

The chain recombines TRBV7-2 with TRBJ1-4; TRBD1 might be the D (5 bases). The CDR3 runs to 15 residues. Per the germline V gene, CDR1 is SGHTA and CDR2 is FQGNSA. Deletions cut 3 bases from V and 0 bases from J, with 8 bases between. The CDR3 coding sequence is TGTGCCAGCAGCTTTACAGGCACAACTAATGAAAAACTGTTTTTT. Translating it yields CASSFTGTTNEKLFF.

This clone was detected once. The V call is TRBV4-3, the J call TRBJ1-2, with a tentative D call TRBD1 (5 bases). There are 13 residues in the CDR3. Trimming removed 3 bases at V and 8 bases at J, with 13 bases between. Germline values: CDR1 LGHNA, CDR2 YSLEER. The CDR3 bases are TGCGCCAGCAGCCAGGGGCTCCGTGGGGGCTACACCTTC. The encoded protein is CASSQGLRGGYTF.

This clone was recorded a few times. The chain couples TRBV10-2 to TRBJ1-2; no firm D call. The CDR3 consists of 13 residues. CDR1 and CDR2 from the germline V gene are WSHSY and SAAADI. V lost 0 bases and J lost 2, with 4 bases in between. Written as DNA, the CDR3 is TGCGCCAGCAGTGAGTCCATGAACTATGGCTACACCTTC. Amino acid sequence: CASSESMNYGYTF.

The chain joins TRBV15 to TRBJ1-6; D is unresolved. The CDR3 length is 16 residues. In germline, CDR1 is LNHNV, CDR2 YYDKDF (reference sequence). Trimming stripped 4 bases from V and 0 bases from J, with 10 bases between. The DNA for the CDR3 is TGTGCCACCAGCACTGGAAGAATCTCCTATAATTCACCCCTCCACTTT. This codes for CATSTGRISYNSPLHF.

The chain employs TRBV5-5 and TRBJ1-1; D may be TRBD1 (6 bases). This CDR3 is built from 15 residues. The V end lost 0 bases, the J end lost 6 bases, and 15 bases lay between the germline ends. Germline CDR1 reads SGHKS; CDR2 reads YYEKEE (reference sequence). The CDR3 loop is CASSLAAGAYAEAFF. DNA of the CDR3: TGTGCCAGCAGCTTGGCCGCGGGGGCGTACGCTGAAGCTTTCTTT.

V usage is TRBV18 and J usage is TRBJ1-1; weak D call: TRBD1 (5 bases). Trimming took off 1 base at V and 5 bases at J, with 17 bases between the two ends. Germline-derived CDR1 and CDR2 are KGHSH and LQKENI. The CDR3 has 16 amino acids. This chain's CDR3 is CASSPQVGVVGTEAFF. The CDR3 DNA is TGTGCCAGCTCACCACAGGTGGGGGTGGTTGGGACTGAAGCTTTCTTT.

The V gene is TRBV29-1, the J gene TRBJ2-5; 7 nucleotides agree with TRBD1. Germline V gives CDR1 SQVTM, CDR2 ANQGSEA. The CDR3 loop spans 13 amino acids. Losses at the gene ends were 4 bases for V and 5 bases for J; bases not matched to a gene: 7. For the CDR3, the DNA is TGCAGCGTTGTTCCCGGGACAGTTGAGACCCAGTACTTC. Translating gives CSVVPGTVETQYF.

The gene calls are TRBV6-6 and TRBJ1-6, with a tentative D call TRBD1 (5 bases). Germline CDR1 is MNHNY and CDR2 is SVGAGI (reference sequence). Trimming shortened V by 2 bases and J by 7 bases, and 12 bases separated the two germline ends. There are 15 residues in the CDR3. The CDR3 DNA reads as TGTGCCAGCAGTTACCTGGCAGGGAAAAATTCACCCCTCCACTTT. The encoded protein is CASSYLAGKNSPLHF.

V is TRBV6-5 and J is TRBJ2-3; 15 bases align to TRBD2. This CDR3 has 15 residues. The V gene end was trimmed by 6 bases and the J gene end by 6 bases; junction bases not matched to a gene: 4. The V gene's germline CDR1 is MNHEY and CDR2 SVGAGI. The CDR3 region is CASRGLAGGEDTQYF. The CDR3 region has the DNA TGTGCCAGCAGGGGACTAGCGGGGGGCGAGGATACGCAGTATTTT.

J is TRBJ1-2 and V is TRBV10-3; possible D gene TRBD1, 5 bases. Trimming stripped 4 bases from V and 8 bases from J, with 8 bases between. The germline V gene has CDR1 ENHRY and CDR2 SYGVKD. The CDR3 has 11 amino acids. The CDR3 loop reads CAISVEGGYTF. The CDR3 DNA reads TGTGCCATCAGTGTCGAGGGGGGCTACACCTTC.

The J gene is TRBJ1-1, the V gene TRBV6-1; perhaps TRBD1 as D (6 bases). Deletions cut 4 bases from V and 5 bases from J, with 11 bases between. The CDR3 sequence is 13 residues long. In germline, CDR1 is MNHNS, CDR2 SASEGT. CDR3 DNA: TGTGCCAGCAGTGTCCTAAGGGGGACTGAAGCTTTCTTT. As protein: CASSVLRGTEAFF.

The chain couples TRBV6-5 to TRBJ1-2; D perhaps matches TRBD1 (6 bases). V gave up 5 bases and J gave up 8 bases, with 15 bases separating them. Germline V gene sequence: CDR1 MNHEY, CDR2 SVGAGI. This CDR3 spans 13 amino acids. The chain's CDR3 is CASSTSPGEGYTF. CDR3 DNA sequence: TGTGCCAGCAGTACCTCGCCAGGGGAGGGCTACACCTTC.

The J gene is TRBJ2-5, the V gene TRBV7-2; D unclear. The CDR3 extends over 12 amino acids. Germline assignment: CDR1 SGHTA and CDR2 FQGNSA. V lost 3 bases and J 5 bases, leaving 7 bases between the germline ends. This CDR3 reads CASSFIGETQYF. CDR3 sequence (DNA): TGTGCCAGCAGCTTCATAGGGGAGACCCAGTACTTC.

This chain joins TRBV5-6 and TRBJ1-5, with unresolved D. The germline V and J ends were trimmed by 1 base and 7 bases, with 12 bases remaining between them. This CDR3 spans 14 amino acids. The germline gives CDR1 SGHDT, CDR2 YYEEEE. CDR3 protein: CASSLSGSGQPQHF. In DNA, the CDR3 is TGTGCCAGCAGCTTGTCTGGGAGTGGGCAGCCCCAGCATTTT.

J is TRBJ2-7 and V is TRBV6-1; D perhaps matches TRBD1 (5 bases). Germline V gene sequence: CDR1 MNHNS, CDR2 SASEGT. The CDR3 loop spans 13 amino acids. Trimming stripped 8 bases from V and 2 bases from J, with 13 bases between. DNA of the CDR3: TGTGCCAGCCTGGACACACGAACCTACGAGCAGTACTTC. Residues: CASLDTRTYEQYF.

The genes are TRBV7-9 and TRBJ1-1, with no clear D. The CDR3 covers 15 residues. Trimming shortened V by 3 bases and J by 4 bases, and 15 bases separated the two germline ends. CDR1 and CDR2 (germline): SEHNR, FQNEAQ (reference sequence). CDR3: CASSLGNAVSTEAFF. CDR3 bases: TGTGCCAGCAGCTTGGGCAACGCCGTAAGCACTGAAGCTTTCTTT.

The V call is TRBV5-6, the J call TRBJ1-6, with D unclear. This CDR3 has 15 amino acids. CDR1 and CDR2 from the germline V gene are SGHDT and YYEEEE. Trimming took 0 bases from V and 7 from J, leaving 11 bases between them. The CDR3 DNA is TGTGCCAGCAGCTTGGCCCCGGGGAGAAATTCACCCCTCCACTTT. Its protein product is CASSLAPGRNSPLHF. Full variable domain (remainder filled in from reference TRBV5-6 and TRBJ1-6): DAGVTQSPTHLIKTRGQQVTLRCSPKSGHDTVSWYQQALGQGPQFIFQYYEEEERQRGNFPDRFSGHQFPNYSSELNVNALLLGDSALYLCASSLAPGRNSPLHFGNGTRLTVT.

The chain recombines TRBV19 with TRBJ2-5, with 8 bases matching TRBD1. The J segment lost 1 base and the V segment lost 5 bases, leaving 3 bases of the junction unmatched. This CDR3 spans 14 amino acids. Germline CDR1 reads LNHDA; CDR2 reads SQIVND (reference sequence). CDR3 sequence: CASSSQGVQETQYF. CDR3 bases: TGTGCCAGTAGTTCACAGGGGGTCCAAGAGACCCAGTACTTC.

The chain employs TRBV5-1 and TRBJ1-1; 8 bases agree with TRBD1. The germline V gene has CDR1 SGHRS and CDR2 YFSETQ. The V segment lost 4 bases and the J segment 2 bases; nucleotides outside the gene matches: 7. The CDR3 covers 15 residues. CDR3 nucleotide sequence: TGCGCCAGCAGCCCTAGACAGGGGTCTAACACTGAAGCTTTCTTT. Translation: CASSPRQGSNTEAFF.

This sequence joins TRBV6-5 and TRBJ2-7; D is unresolved. Germline V gene sequence: CDR1 MNHEY, CDR2 SVGAGI. V lost 7 bases and J 2 bases, leaving 12 bases between the germline ends. The CDR3 sequence is 13 residues long. CDR3 nucleotides: TGTGCCAGCAAGTCGACGGCTACCTACGAGCAGTACTTC. It is translated as CASKSTATYEQYF.

V usage is TRBV7-2 and J usage is TRBJ2-2; tentatively, D is TRBD2 (7 bases). This CDR3 spans 15 amino acids. Trimming took 5 bases from V and 7 from J, leaving 17 bases between them. Germline V lookup: CDR1 SGHTA, CDR2 FQGNSA. CDR3 loop: CASSLGRGLGGELFF. The CDR3 DNA reads TGTGCCAGCAGCCTAGGGCGGGGGCTCGGCGGGGAGCTGTTTTTT. Looking up the rest from reference TRBV7-2 and TRBJ2-2 gives the full variable domain: GAGVSQSPSNKVTEKGKDVELRCDPISGHTALYWYRQSLGQGLEFLIYFQGNSAPDKSGLPSDRFSAERTGGSVSTLTIQRTQQEDSAVYLCASSLGRGLGGELFFGEGSRLTVL.

CDR3 region: CASSSDRGGGYTF. The CDR3 bases are TGTGCCAGCAGTTCCGACAGGGGAGGTGGCTACACCTTC. This sequence joins TRBV11-3 and TRBJ1-2; 8 positions agree with TRBD1. The V gene end was trimmed by 6 bases and the J gene end by 7 bases; junction bases not matched to a gene: 7. The V gene's germline CDR1 is SGHNT and CDR2 YENEEA. CDR3 length equals 13 residues.

This rearrangement joins TRBV7-2 to TRBJ2-4; 9 nucleotides match TRBD2. CDR3 size: 14 residues. The junction had 3 bases not matched to a gene; V was cut back by 5 bases and J by 4 bases. Germline CDR1 reads SGHTA; CDR2 reads FQGNSA. The CDR3 DNA reads TGTGCCAGCAGCCTTACTAGCGGGAAAAACATTCAGTACTTC. Its translation: CASSLTSGKNIQYF.

V usage is TRBV14 and J usage is TRBJ1-1; D gene ambiguous. Between the trimmed V and J ends, which lost 0 bases and 11 bases, there was a span of 10 bases. Germline V gives CDR1 SGHDN, CDR2 FVKESK. The CDR3 is 12 amino acids. CDR3 in DNA: TGTGCCAGCAGCCAAGAGTCGGTTAAGGCTTTCTTT. Its protein product is CASSQESVKAFF.

This chain uses TRBV18 with TRBJ2-7, with 8 nucleotides matching TRBD2. The V segment lost 3 bases and the J segment 4 bases; nucleotides outside the gene matches: 8. The CDR3 has 15 residues. Germline CDR1 is KGHSH and CDR2 is LQKENI. The CDR3 nucleotides read TGTGCCAGCTCACCCCCCGGGAGGGGGAGGTACGAGCAGTACTTC. This codes for CASSPPGRGRYEQYF. Together with reference TRBV18 and TRBJ2-7, the CDR3 gives the full variable domain: NAGVMQNPRHLVRRRGQEARLRCSPMKGHSHVYWYRQLPEEGLKFMVYLQKENIIDESGMPKERFSAEFPKEGPSILRIQQVVRGDSAAYFCASSPPGRGRYEQYFGPGTRLTVT.

This clone is medium-sized (0.01 to 0.1%) within its sample. V usage is TRBV4-3 and J usage is TRBJ2-2, with TRBD1 matching over 9 bases. Germline CDR1 LGHNA, CDR2 YSLEER. The CDR3 runs 16 residues. After removal of 4 bases from V and 4 bases from J, the junction contained 7 bases not matched to a gene. CDR3 region: CASSPRTGVFTGELFF. CDR3 coding DNA: TGCGCCAGCAGCCCGAGGACAGGGGTGTTCACCGGGGAGCTGTTTTTT.